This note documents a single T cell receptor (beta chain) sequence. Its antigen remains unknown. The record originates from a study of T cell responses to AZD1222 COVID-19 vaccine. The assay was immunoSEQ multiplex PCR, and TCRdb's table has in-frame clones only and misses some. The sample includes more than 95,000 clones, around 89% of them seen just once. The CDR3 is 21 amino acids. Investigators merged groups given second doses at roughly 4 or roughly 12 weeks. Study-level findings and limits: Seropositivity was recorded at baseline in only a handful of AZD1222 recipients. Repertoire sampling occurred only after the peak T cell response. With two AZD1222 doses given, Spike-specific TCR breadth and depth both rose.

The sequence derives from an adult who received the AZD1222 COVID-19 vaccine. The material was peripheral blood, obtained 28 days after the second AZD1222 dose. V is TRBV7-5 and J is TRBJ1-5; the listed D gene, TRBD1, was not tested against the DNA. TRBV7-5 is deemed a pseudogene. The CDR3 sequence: CARSLGIGTGGPRGGNQPQHF. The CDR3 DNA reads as TGTGCCAGAAGCTTAGGAATCGGGACAGGGGGTCCGCGGGGTGGCAATCAGCCCCAGCATTTT.